The 20 T cell receptor beta chains listed next were all sequenced from one sample in a study of T cell responses to AZD1222 COVID-19 vaccine. Sequencing used immunoSEQ multiplex PCR; TCRdb keeps in-frame clones, though not all of them. There are over 100,000 clones in the sample; approximately 90% occur only once, and around 0.98% lies in the top ten. Specimen: peripheral blood, collected 28 days after the second AZD1222 dose. The origin of the receptors is an adult who received the AZD1222 COVID-19 vaccine.

The CDR3 here is CASSGLAGASVEQYF. In nucleotides, the CDR3 is TGTGCCAGCAGTGGACTAGCGGGAGCGTCTGTCGAGCAGTACTTC. This rearrangement joins TRBV7-6 to TRBJ2-7; 13 bases fit TRBD2. Germline trimming cut 6 bases from V and 6 bases from J; bases unmatched to any gene: 8. The CDR3 contains 15 residues. Germline assignment: CDR1 SGHVS and CDR2 FNYEAQ. Looking up the rest from reference TRBV7-6 and TRBJ2-7 gives the full variable domain: GAGVSQSPRYKVTKRGQDVALRCDPISGHVSLYWYRQALGQGPEFLTYFNYEAQQDKSGLPNDRFSAERPEGSISTLTIQRTEQRDSAMYRCASSGLAGASVEQYFGPGTRLTVT.

This chain joins TRBV2 and TRBJ1-2; D is ambiguous. Trimming shortened V by 0 bases and J by 12 bases, and 8 bases separated the two germline ends. This CDR3 region has 11 residues. Germline CDR1 reads SNHLY; CDR2 reads FYNNEI. Written as DNA, the CDR3 is TGTGCCAGCAGTGAAGCTGGACCACACACCTTC. Translation gives CASSEAGPHTF. The full variable domain, its missing parts supplied by reference TRBV2 and TRBJ1-2, is EPEVTQTPSHQVTQMGQEVILRCVPISNHLYFYWYRQILGQKVEFLVSFYNNEISEKSEIFDDQFSVERPDGSNFTLKIRSTKLEDSAMYFCASSEAGPHTFGSGTRLTVV.

The chain joins TRBV7-9 to TRBJ2-5, with D maybe TRBD2 (6 bases). V was pared by 1 base and J by 2 bases, with 14 bases between. CDR3 length: 16 amino acids. Germline lookup yields CDR1 SEHNR and CDR2 FQNEAQ (reference sequence). CDR3 nucleotide sequence: TGTGCCAGCAGCTTAGTACTAGCATGGGGGCAAGAGACCCAGTACTTC. It codes for CASSLVLAWGQETQYF.

The V call is TRBV15, the J call TRBJ1-3, with D unclear. This CDR3 is built from 15 residues. Germline V gene sequence: CDR1 LNHNV, CDR2 YYDKDF (reference sequence). The V gene lost 2 bases and the J gene lost 0 bases, with 8 bases spanning the gap. The CDR3 loop reads CATSRLDGSGNTIYF. DNA for the CDR3: TGTGCCACCAGCAGATTGGATGGCTCTGGAAACACCATATATTTT.

CDR3 region: CASLSPLHTEAFF. The CDR3 nucleotides read TGTGCCAGCCTCTCACCGCTTCACACTGAAGCTTTCTTT. This chain uses TRBV28 with TRBJ1-1, with D unclear. CDR1 MDHEN and CDR2 SYDVKM come from the germline V gene. With 8 bases removed from V and 3 bases from J, the gap between germline ends came to 13 bases. This CDR3 region has 13 residues.

The V and J genes are TRBV4-1 and TRBJ1-4; D not certain. Trimming removed 0 bases from V and 4 bases from J, with 27 bases in between. The V gene's germline CDR1 is MGHRA and CDR2 YSYEKL. This CDR3 region has 21 residues. CDR3 nucleotides: TGCGCCAGCAGCCAAGAGCTAAGGGAGGGAGACTACCAACTAGGTAATGAAAAACTGTTTTTT. It is translated as CASSQELREGDYQLGNEKLFF.

V usage is TRBV14 and J usage is TRBJ1-2; D unclear. The CDR3 is made up of 13 amino acids. The V end was cut by 3 bases, the J end by 8 bases, with 13 bases between. The germline gives CDR1 SGHDN, CDR2 FVKESK. CDR3 coding DNA: TGTGCCAGCAGCCACGAAAAAACTCGGGGCTACACCTTC. As protein: CASSHEKTRGYTF. The full variable domain, in which reference TRBV14 and TRBJ1-2 provide the parts outside the CDR3, is EAGVTQFPSHSVIEKGQTVTLRCDPISGHDNLYWYRRVMGKEIKFLLHFVKESKQDESGMPNNRFLAERTGGTYSTLKVQPAELEDSGVYFCASSHEKTRGYTFGSGTRLTVV.

The chain combines TRBV20-1 with TRBJ1-2; D not resolved. Deletions cut 7 bases from V and 5 bases from J, with 11 bases between. Germline values: CDR1 DFQATT, CDR2 SNEGSKA (reference sequence). CDR3 length: 11 amino acids. The CDR3 reads CSGRGDYGYTF. The CDR3 DNA is TGCAGTGGACGGGGTGATTATGGCTACACCTTC.

The V call is TRBV18, the J call TRBJ2-6; no clear D gene. The germline gives CDR1 KGHSH, CDR2 LQKENI. This CDR3 has 17 residues. The V and J ends lost 3 bases and 0 bases respectively, with 12 bases between them. The CDR3 spells CASSPDRLSSGANVLTF. Here the CDR3 DNA reads TGTGCCAGCTCACCGGATAGGTTGAGCTCTGGGGCCAACGTCCTGACTTTC. The complete variable domain, with remaining parts taken from reference TRBV18 and TRBJ2-6, reads NAGVMQNPRHLVRRRGQEARLRCSPMKGHSHVYWYRQLPEEGLKFMVYLQKENIIDESGMPKERFSAEFPKEGPSILRIQQVVRGDSAAYFCASSPDRLSSGANVLTFGAGSRLTVL.

The genes are TRBV5-1 and TRBJ1-4; 9 positions agree with TRBD1. The germline CDR1 and CDR2 sequences are SGHRS and YFSETQ. V lost 4 bases to trimming and J lost 1 base; unmatched junction nucleotides: 2. The CDR3 length is 15 residues. DNA of the CDR3: TGCGCCAGCAGCAAGGGACAGGGAACTAATGAAAAACTGTTTTTT. Translating it yields CASSKGQGTNEKLFF.

The V gene is TRBV7-2, the J gene TRBJ1-2; D possibly corresponds to TRBD1 (5 bases). Germline V lookup: CDR1 SGHTA, CDR2 FQGNSA. There are 13 residues in the CDR3. The V end lost 5 bases, the J end lost 3 bases, and 10 bases lay between the germline ends. The CDR3 DNA follows: TGTGCCAGCAGCCAGGGACCAGACTATGGCTACACCTTC. Translated: CASSQGPDYGYTF. The full variable domain, in which reference TRBV7-2 and TRBJ1-2 provide the parts outside the CDR3, is GAGVSQSPSNKVTEKGKDVELRCDPISGHTALYWYRQSLGQGLEFLIYFQGNSAPDKSGLPSDRFSAERTGGSVSTLTIQRTQQEDSAVYLCASSQGPDYGYTFGSGTRLTVV.

The V and J genes are TRBV2 and TRBJ1-1, with D possibly being TRBD1 (6 bases). Trimming stripped 3 bases from V and 6 bases from J, with 11 bases between. Germline V gene lookup returns CDR1 SNHLY and CDR2 FYNNEI. The CDR3 consists of 13 residues. The CDR3 sequence: CASSDQGTAEAFF. The CDR3 coding sequence is TGTGCCAGCAGTGACCAGGGGACCGCTGAAGCTTTCTTT.

V gene TRBV28 combines with J gene TRBJ2-7, with 8 nucleotides matching TRBD1. Trimming took 4 bases from V and 4 from J; bases not matched to a gene: 12. The CDR3 length is 16 residues. Per germline, CDR1 MDHEN and CDR2 SYDVKM. The CDR3 reads CASSSPGQGKLYEQYF. The DNA for the CDR3 is TGTGCCAGCAGTTCCCCCGGACAGGGTAAATTGTACGAGCAGTACTTC.

The rearrangement joins TRBV28 to TRBJ1-2; unclear D gene. CDR1 and CDR2 from the germline V gene are MDHEN and SYDVKM. Trimming removed 3 bases at V and 2 bases at J, with 7 bases between. This CDR3 comprises 13 residues. The CDR3 DNA is TGTGCCAGCAGTTTGGGTTTGAACTATGGCTACACCTTC. Translated, it gives CASSLGLNYGYTF.

CDR3 region: CSVAPLAASSYNEQFF. In DNA, the CDR3 is TGCAGCGTTGCACCTTTAGCGGCAAGCTCCTACAATGAGCAGTTCTTC. The chain employs TRBV29-1 and TRBJ2-1, with TRBD2 as a possible D gene (6 bases). The germline CDR1 and CDR2 sequences are SQVTM and ANQGSEA. V lost 4 bases and J lost 0, with 16 bases in between. This CDR3 region has 16 residues.

The chain links TRBV30 to TRBJ2-2; D not certain. The CDR3 length is 14 residues. With 0 bases removed from V and 7 bases from J, the gap between germline ends came to 12 bases. Germline V gene lookup returns CDR1 GTSNPN and CDR2 SVGIG (reference sequence). In DNA, the CDR3 is TGTGCCTGGAGTGTAGGGCTCCGAGGCGGGGAGCTGTTTTTT. Translating it yields CAWSVGLRGGELFF. The whole variable domain, remainder taken from reference TRBV30 and TRBJ2-2, is SQTIHQWPATLVQPVGSPLSLECTVEGTSNPNLYWYRQAAGRGLQLLFYSVGIGQISSEVPQNLSASRPQDRQFILSSKKLLLSDSGFYLCAWSVGLRGGELFFGEGSRLTVL.

This clone was observed once. V gene TRBV28 combines with J gene TRBJ2-7, with 9 bases identical to TRBD2. With 6 bases clipped from V and 2 bases from J, the junction kept 5 bases outside the gene matches. The CDR3 length is 14 residues. The germline gives CDR1 MDHEN, CDR2 SYDVKM. In DNA, the CDR3 is TGTGCCAGCAGCATCGGCGGGAGGGCCTACGAGCAGTACTTC. Translation: CASSIGGRAYEQYF.

V and J are TRBV19 and TRBJ2-7, with D unresolved. Trimming shortened V by 1 base and J by 8 bases, and 6 bases separated the two germline ends. Per germline, CDR1 LNHDA and CDR2 SQIVND (reference sequence). This CDR3 is 11 amino acids long. In DNA, the CDR3 is TGTGCCAGTAGTATAGGGTATCAGCAGTACTTC. Amino acid sequence: CASSIGYQQYF.

This chain links TRBV5-6 with TRBJ2-5; 13 bases agree with TRBD2. The CDR3 runs to 18 residues. Germline CDR1 reads SGHDT; CDR2 reads YYEEEE. Trimming took 5 bases from V and 4 from J; bases not matched to a gene: 14. This chain's CDR3 is CASSLFRIGLAGAETQYF. The CDR3 DNA is TGTGCCAGCAGTTTGTTCCGTATTGGACTAGCGGGAGCAGAGACCCAGTACTTC.

This clone has a single count. The chain joins TRBV27 to TRBJ2-7, with 8 bases lining up with TRBD2. Germline CDR1 and CDR2: MNHEY and SMNVEV (reference sequence). After removal of 0 bases from V and 5 bases from J, the junction contained 6 bases not matched to a gene. CDR3 size: 15 residues. CDR3 amino acids: CASSLSRLASHEQYF. Here the CDR3 DNA reads TGTGCCAGCAGTTTATCGCGACTAGCGTCCCACGAGCAGTACTTC.